The 14 T cell receptor beta chains presented below share a single source sample, sequenced in a study of blood T cell repertoires in COVID-19. Data came from immunoSEQ multiplex PCR; TCRdb stores just in-frame clones and leaves some out. This sample has approximately 180,000 clones, with around 90% found just once. The sequencing input was peripheral blood. The receptor set was obtained from a man in his fifties or sixties with acute or convalescent COVID-19.

This clone showed up just a few times. This rearrangement joins TRBV4-1 to TRBJ1-1, with 8 bases aligning to TRBD1. The V segment lost 4 bases and the J segment 2 bases; nucleotides outside the gene matches: 6. CDR3 size: 15 residues. Germline V gives CDR1 MGHRA, CDR2 YSYEKL. The CDR3 bases are TGCGCCAGCAGCCCCCGGACAGGGCTTAACACTGAAGCTTTCTTT. Its protein product is CASSPRTGLNTEAFF.

J is TRBJ2-7 and V is TRBV6-5, with a weak D call TRBD2 (6 bases). The CDR3 consists of 14 residues. The V end lost 1 base, the J end lost 2 bases, and 9 bases lay between the germline ends. Germline-derived CDR1 and CDR2 are MNHEY and SVGAGI. CDR3 loop: CASSYFGGTYEQYF. The CDR3 DNA reads as TGTGCCAGCAGTTACTTCGGGGGAACCTACGAGCAGTACTTC.

V usage is TRBV2 and J usage is TRBJ2-5, with 9 bases lining up with TRBD1. The V segment lost 5 bases and the J segment 5 bases; nucleotides outside the gene matches: 12. This CDR3 spans 16 amino acids. CDR1 is SNHLY and CDR2 is FYNNEI in the germline V gene. CDR3 residues: CASSLPRDRADETQYF. CDR3 DNA sequence: TGTGCCAGCAGTTTACCCCGGGACAGGGCGGACGAGACCCAGTACTTC.

The genes are TRBV30 and TRBJ1-1, with 10 bases identical to TRBD1. The CDR3 spans 13 residues. Germline V lookup: CDR1 GTSNPN, CDR2 SVGIG (reference sequence). With 3 bases clipped from V and 3 bases from J, the junction kept 1 base outside the gene matches. DNA of the CDR3: TGTGCCTGGAGGGACAGGGGGGACACTGAAGCTTTCTTT. This gives the protein CAWRDRGDTEAFF.

This chain joins TRBV6-2 or TRBV6-3 and TRBJ2-3, with 11 nucleotides matching TRBD2. The CDR3 covers 17 residues. CDR1 and CDR2 from the germline V gene are MNHEY and SVGEGT. With 5 bases clipped from V and 5 bases from J, the junction kept 12 bases outside the gene matches. The CDR3 protein is CASSHTPSGGTGDTQYF. The CDR3 DNA reads as TGTGCCAGCAGTCACACCCCTAGCGGGGGGACTGGAGATACGCAGTATTTT.

The chain employs TRBV5-1 and TRBJ2-5, with 9 bases identical to TRBD2. CDR1 and CDR2 from the germline V gene are SGHRS and YFSETQ. CDR3 length equals 16 residues. V was pared by 4 bases and J by 5 bases, with 12 bases of the junction left unmatched. CDR3 nucleotides: TGCGCCAGCAGCACGAACGGCGGGGGGGCCTTGGAGACCCAGTACTTC. Its protein is CASSTNGGGALETQYF.

This chain joins TRBV27 and TRBJ2-2, with D tentatively TRBD2 (5 bases). Germline V gene data show CDR1 as MNHEY and CDR2 as SMNVEV (reference sequence). This CDR3 spans 15 amino acids. V was trimmed by 3 bases and J by 4 bases, leaving 12 bases between them. CDR3 bases: TGTGCCAGCAGTTTTGTACTTACTAGCACCGGGGAGCTGTTTTTT. Its translation: CASSFVLTSTGELFF.

The genes are TRBV7-9 and TRBJ2-5, with 7 bases identical to TRBD1. After removal of 0 bases from V and 7 bases from J, the junction contained 5 bases not matched to a gene. From germline, CDR1 is SEHNR and CDR2 FQNEAQ (reference sequence). This CDR3 comprises 14 residues. CDR3 sequence (DNA): TGTGCCAGCAGCTTAGCTGGACAGGTGGGGACCCAGTACTTC. As protein: CASSLAGQVGTQYF.

The chain recombines TRBV6-1 with TRBJ2-5; no definite D call. The CDR3 loop spans 13 amino acids. Germline V gives CDR1 MNHNS, CDR2 SASEGT. V was trimmed by 3 bases and J by 1 base, leaving 6 bases between them. CDR3: CASSDFGQETQYF. The CDR3 nucleotides read TGTGCCAGCAGTGATTTCGGCCAAGAGACCCAGTACTTC.

The J gene is TRBJ1-2, the V gene TRBV28; TRBD1 is a possible D gene (5 bases). The CDR3 has 19 residues. The V gene lost 3 bases and the J gene lost 5 bases, with 28 bases spanning the gap. Germline CDR1 MDHEN, CDR2 SYDVKM. Here the CDR3 reads CASSFLQGQFSYPIYGYTF. CDR3 in DNA: TGTGCCAGCAGTTTTCTCCAGGGCCAATTTTCTTACCCCATTTATGGCTACACCTTC.

Turning to this clone: In the same sample, other DNA sequences code for this CDR3. This chain uses TRBV19 with TRBJ1-5, with D tentatively TRBD1 (5 bases). V gave up 2 bases and J gave up 1 base, with 6 bases separating them. CDR1 and CDR2 (germline): LNHDA, SQIVND (reference sequence). The CDR3 length is 14 residues. The CDR3 here is CASSIRQSNQPQHF. The CDR3 DNA sequence: TGTGCCAGTAGTATAAGACAGAGCAATCAGCCCCAGCATTTT.

The chain uses TRBV24-1 and TRBJ2-3, with 9 bases matching TRBD2. J lost 0 bases, V lost 8 bases, and 2 bases had no gene match. The length of the CDR3 is 14 residues. Per germline, CDR1 KGHDR and CDR2 SFDVKD. In DNA form, the CDR3 reads TGTGCCACCACTAGCGGGGAAAGCACAGATACGCAGTATTTT. It translates to CATTSGESTDTQYF.

The genes are TRBV6-6 and TRBJ2-7; 9 positions agree with TRBD2. The J segment lost 5 bases and the V segment lost 10 bases, leaving 6 bases of the junction unmatched. Looked up from germline, CDR1 is MNHNY and CDR2 is SVGAGI (reference sequence). The CDR3 is made up of 12 amino acids. The CDR3 sequence is CATSGAKDEQYV. The CDR3 DNA reads as TGTGCCACTAGCGGGGCCAAGGACGAGCAGTACGTC.

The V and J genes are TRBV3-1 (or the pseudogene TRBV3-2) and TRBJ1-2; D gene unclear. Trimming left V 2 bases short and J 8 bases short, with 12 bases between. The germline CDR1 and CDR2 sequences are LGHDT and YNNKEL (reference sequence). The CDR3 has 13 amino acids. The CDR3 nucleotides are TGTGCCAGCAGCCAACGGGGTTCTTACGGCTACACCTTC. Its protein product is CASSQRGSYGYTF.